The TCR beta chain under discussion was sequenced for a study of T cells after posttransplantation cyclophosphamide. Study-level points and caveats: Donor-recipient repertoire similarity was low at 1-2 months, rising over year one. Recipient CMV seropositivity and CMV reactivation strongly tracked TRB clonality. Blood and skin or GI T cell repertoires showed limited TRB overlap.

A marrow graft followed busulfan-fludarabine conditioning, with cyclophosphamide on days +3 and +4. The CDR3 has 12 amino acids. The germline V gene has CDR1 SGHTA and CDR2 FQGNSA. Unmatched junction bases numbered 4, after V lost 5 bases and J lost 7 bases. With respect to this clone: Antigen specificity is unknown.

Profiled with immunoSEQ multiplex PCR; TCRdb holds only in-frame clones, not every one. The table lists 6,000 to 9,500 clones, roughly 80% of them singletons. The origin of this receptor is a female patient in her 40s who received an allogeneic stem cell transplant from a related donor, was CMV-positive, and had no GVHD. Some T cells may have come from the graft donor. The rearrangement joins TRBV7-2 to TRBJ1-1; 7 bases align to TRBD1. The sequencing here drew on CD4+ T cells sorted from blood, taken 950 to 1,200 days after allogeneic stem cell transplant with posttransplant cyclophosphamide. CDR3 amino acids: CASSRGTVEAFF. CDR3 nucleotides: TGTGCCAGCAGCAGAGGGACAGTTGAAGCTTTCTTT.